This T cell receptor beta chain was profiled in a study of T cell responses to AZD1222 COVID-19 vaccine. Looked up from germline, CDR1 is SGHDN and CDR2 is FVKESK. Losses at the gene ends were 4 bases for V and 11 bases for J; bases not matched to a gene: 10. The CDR3 loop spans 13 amino acids. Data came from immunoSEQ multiplex PCR; TCRdb stores just in-frame clones and leaves some out. The table includes around 50,000 clones, 80% to 90% detected once. This clonotype was sampled from an adult who received the AZD1222 COVID-19 vaccine. V and J are TRBV14 and TRBJ1-1; TRBD1 matches at 7 bases. The input for sequencing was peripheral blood, taken 28 days after the second AZD1222 dose. CDR3 sequence (DNA): TGTGCCAGCAGCCCCCGGACAGGTGGTATGGCTTTCTTT. It yields the protein CASSPRTGGMAFF.